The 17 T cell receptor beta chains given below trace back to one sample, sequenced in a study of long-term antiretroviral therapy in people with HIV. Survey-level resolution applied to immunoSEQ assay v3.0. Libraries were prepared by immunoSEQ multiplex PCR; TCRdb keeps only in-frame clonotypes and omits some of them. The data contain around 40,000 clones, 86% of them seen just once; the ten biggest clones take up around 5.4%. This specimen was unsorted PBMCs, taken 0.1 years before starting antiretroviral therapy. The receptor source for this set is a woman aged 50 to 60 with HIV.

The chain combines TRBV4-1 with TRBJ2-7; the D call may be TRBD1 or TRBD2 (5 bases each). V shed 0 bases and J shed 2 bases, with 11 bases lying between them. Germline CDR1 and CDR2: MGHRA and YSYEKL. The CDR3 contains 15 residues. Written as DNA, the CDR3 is TGCGCCAGCAGCCAAGAATCCAGGGAGACCTACGAGCAGTACTTC. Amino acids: CASSQESRETYEQYF.

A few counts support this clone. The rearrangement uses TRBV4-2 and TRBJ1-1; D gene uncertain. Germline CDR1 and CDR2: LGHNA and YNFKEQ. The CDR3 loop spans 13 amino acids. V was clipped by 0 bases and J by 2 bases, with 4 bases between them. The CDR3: CASSQDVNTEAFF. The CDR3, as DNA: TGTGCCAGCAGCCAAGATGTAAACACTGAAGCTTTCTTT.

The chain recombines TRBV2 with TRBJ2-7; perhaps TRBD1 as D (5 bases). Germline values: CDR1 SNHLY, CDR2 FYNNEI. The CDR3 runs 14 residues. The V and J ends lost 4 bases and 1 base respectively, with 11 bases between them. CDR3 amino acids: CASSGGLRSYEQYF. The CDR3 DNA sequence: TGTGCCAGCAGTGGGGGCCTAAGATCCTACGAGCAGTACTTC.

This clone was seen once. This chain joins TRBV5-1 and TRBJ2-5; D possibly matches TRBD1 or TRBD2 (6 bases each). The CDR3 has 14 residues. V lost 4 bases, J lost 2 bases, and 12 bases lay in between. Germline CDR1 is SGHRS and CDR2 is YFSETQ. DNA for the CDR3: TGCGCCAGCAGCGTGACAGGAGGGCAAGAGACCCAGTACTTC. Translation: CASSVTGGQETQYF.

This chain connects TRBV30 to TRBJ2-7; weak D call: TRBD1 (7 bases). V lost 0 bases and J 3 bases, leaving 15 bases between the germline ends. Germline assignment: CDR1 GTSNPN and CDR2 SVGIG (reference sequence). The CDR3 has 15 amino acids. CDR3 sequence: CAWSVRGTVFYEQYF. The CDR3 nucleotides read TGTGCCTGGAGTGTACGGGGGACAGTTTTCTACGAGCAGTACTTC.

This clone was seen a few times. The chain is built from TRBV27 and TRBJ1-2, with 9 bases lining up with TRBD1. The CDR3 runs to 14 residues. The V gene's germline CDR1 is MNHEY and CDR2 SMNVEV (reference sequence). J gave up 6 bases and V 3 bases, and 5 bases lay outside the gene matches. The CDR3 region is CASSFGTGRNGYTF. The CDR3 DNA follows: TGTGCCAGCAGTTTCGGGACAGGGCGAAATGGCTACACCTTC.

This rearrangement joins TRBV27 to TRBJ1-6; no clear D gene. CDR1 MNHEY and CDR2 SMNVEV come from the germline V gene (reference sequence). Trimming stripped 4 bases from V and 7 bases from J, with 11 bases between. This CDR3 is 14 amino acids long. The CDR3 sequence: CASSSKQLNSPLHF. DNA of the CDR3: TGTGCCAGCAGTTCAAAGCAACTCAATTCACCCCTCCACTTT.

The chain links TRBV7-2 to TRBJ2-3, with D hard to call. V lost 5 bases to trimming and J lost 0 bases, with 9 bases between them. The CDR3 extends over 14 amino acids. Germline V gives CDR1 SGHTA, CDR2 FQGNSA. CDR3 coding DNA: TGTGCCAGCAGCCGCGTTTCTAGCACAGATACGCAGTATTTT. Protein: CASSRVSSTDTQYF.

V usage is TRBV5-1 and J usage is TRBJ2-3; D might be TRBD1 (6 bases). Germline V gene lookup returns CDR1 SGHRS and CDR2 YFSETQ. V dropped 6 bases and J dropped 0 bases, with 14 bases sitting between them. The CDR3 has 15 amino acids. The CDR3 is CASNRDGPSTDTQYF. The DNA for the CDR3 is TGCGCCAGCAACAGGGACGGCCCTAGCACAGATACGCAGTATTTT.

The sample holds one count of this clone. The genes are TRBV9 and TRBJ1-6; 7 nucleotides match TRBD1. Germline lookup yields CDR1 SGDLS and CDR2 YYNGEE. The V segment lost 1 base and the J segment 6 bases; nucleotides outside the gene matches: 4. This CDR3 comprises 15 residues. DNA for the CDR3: TGTGCCAGCAGCGTACACCGGGACAGTAATTCACCCCTCCACTTT. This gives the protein CASSVHRDSNSPLHF. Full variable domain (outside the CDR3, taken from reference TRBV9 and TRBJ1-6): DSGVTQTPKHLITATGQRVTLRCSPRSGDLSVYWYQQSLDQGLQFLIQYYNGEERAKGNILERFSAQQFPDLHSELNLSSLELGDSALYFCASSVHRDSNSPLHFGNGTRLTVT.

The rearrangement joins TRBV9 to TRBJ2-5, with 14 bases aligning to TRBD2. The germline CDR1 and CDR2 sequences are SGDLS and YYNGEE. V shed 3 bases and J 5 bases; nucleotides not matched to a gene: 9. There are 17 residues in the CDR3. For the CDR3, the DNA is TGTGCCAGCAGCGCCGGGACTAGCGGGGGAGGTAGGGAGACCCAGTACTTC. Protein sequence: CASSAGTSGGGRETQYF. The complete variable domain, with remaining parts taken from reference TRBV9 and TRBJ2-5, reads DSGVTQTPKHLITATGQRVTLRCSPRSGDLSVYWYQQSLDQGLQFLIQYYNGEERAKGNILERFSAQQFPDLHSELNLSSLELGDSALYFCASSAGTSGGGRETQYFGPGTRLLVL.

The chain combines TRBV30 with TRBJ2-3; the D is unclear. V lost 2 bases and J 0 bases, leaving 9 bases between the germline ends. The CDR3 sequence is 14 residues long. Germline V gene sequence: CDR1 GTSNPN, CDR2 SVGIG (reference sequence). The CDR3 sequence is CAWSLGLSTDTQYF. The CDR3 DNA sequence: TGTGCCTGGAGTCTAGGGCTTAGCACAGATACGCAGTATTTT.

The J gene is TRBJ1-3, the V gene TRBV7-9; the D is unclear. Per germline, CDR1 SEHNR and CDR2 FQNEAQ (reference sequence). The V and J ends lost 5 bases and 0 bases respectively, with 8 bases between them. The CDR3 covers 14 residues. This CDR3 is CASSPGLSGNTIYF. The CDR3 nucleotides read TGTGCCAGCAGCCCGGGCCTCTCTGGAAACACCATATATTTT.

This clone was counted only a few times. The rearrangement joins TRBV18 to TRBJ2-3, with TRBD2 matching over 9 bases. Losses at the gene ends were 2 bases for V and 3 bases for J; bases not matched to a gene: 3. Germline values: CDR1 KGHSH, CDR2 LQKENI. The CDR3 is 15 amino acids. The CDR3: CASSPIAGATDTQYF. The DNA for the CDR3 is TGTGCCAGCTCACCAATAGCGGGGGCTACAGATACGCAGTATTTT.

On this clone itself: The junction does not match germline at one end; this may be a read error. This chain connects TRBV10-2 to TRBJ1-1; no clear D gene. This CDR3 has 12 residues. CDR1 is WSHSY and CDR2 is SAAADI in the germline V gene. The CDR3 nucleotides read TGCGCCAGCAGTGATCTTGGGCAGATCGGGGATTTT. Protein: CASSDLGQIGDF.

The CDR3 here is CASSGGTKAFF. The CDR3 DNA reads as TGTGCCAGCAGCGGCGGGACAAAAGCTTTCTTT. V usage is TRBV5-4 and J usage is TRBJ1-1, with a tentative D call TRBD1 (6 bases). The CDR3 has 11 residues. Germline CDR1 reads SGHNT; CDR2 reads YYREEE (reference sequence). The germline V and J ends were trimmed by 4 bases and 9 bases, with 10 bases remaining between them.

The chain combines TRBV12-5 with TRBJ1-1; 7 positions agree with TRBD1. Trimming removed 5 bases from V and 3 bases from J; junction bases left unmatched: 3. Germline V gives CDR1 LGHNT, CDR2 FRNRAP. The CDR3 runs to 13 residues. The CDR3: CASGGDSHTEAFF. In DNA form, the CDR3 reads TGTGCTAGTGGTGGGGACAGTCACACTGAAGCTTTCTTT.